The 30 T cell receptor beta chains below all came from one sample that was sequenced in a study of blood T cell repertoires in COVID-19 (dated by TCRdb to 2019 to 2021). Library creation used the immunoSEQ multiplex PCR assay. The table was pulled from immuneACCESS by TCRdb, which kept in-frame rearrangements only. Such tables lose some clones; where checked, under half of the loss comes from unresolved V genes, and the rest has no known cause. This sample holds 30,000 or so clones; roughly four fifths were observed only once. The top ten clonotypes cover approximately 40% of the sample. Sequenced: peripheral blood. The receptor set was obtained from a man older than 75 with active or convalescent COVID-19.

This clone is a singleton in its sample. The chain employs TRBV13 and TRBJ2-3; perhaps TRBD2 as D (6 bases). V dropped 2 bases and J dropped 2 bases, with 14 bases sitting between them. This CDR3 has 16 amino acids. Germline CDR1 and CDR2: PRHDT and FYEKMQ (reference sequence). This CDR3 is CASSLRASEDTDTQYF. DNA for the CDR3: TGTGCCAGCAGCTTAAGGGCTAGCGAGGACACAGATACGCAGTATTTT.

The chain links TRBV28 to TRBJ2-1; 9 bases are a match to TRBD2. CDR1 and CDR2 (germline): MDHEN, SYDVKM. This CDR3 region has 16 residues. V shed 5 bases, J shed 4 bases, and the junction held 9 bases outside the gene matches. The CDR3 reads CASSPPSGNLYNEQFF. The CDR3 nucleotides read TGTGCCAGCAGTCCCCCTAGCGGGAACTTATACAATGAGCAGTTCTTC.

The genes are TRBV4-1 and TRBJ1-2, with a weak D call TRBD1 (5 bases). The CDR3 consists of 15 residues. Trimming removed 1 base from V and 5 bases from J, with 14 bases in between. Germline V gene lookup returns CDR1 MGHRA and CDR2 YSYEKL. CDR3 sequence reads: CASSQVPGLKYGYTF. The CDR3 coding sequence is TGCGCCAGCAGCCAAGTTCCAGGGTTAAAGTATGGCTACACCTTC.

This clone showed up just a few times. The chain has TRBV7-8 and TRBJ2-5, with 10 bases identical to TRBD2. V shed 2 bases and J 5 bases; nucleotides not matched to a gene: 5. From germline, CDR1 is SGHVS and CDR2 FQNEAQ. The CDR3 covers 15 residues. The CDR3 reads CASSLSTSGEETQYF. CDR3 DNA: TGTGCCAGCAGCTTAAGTACTAGCGGGGAGGAGACCCAGTACTTC.

The rearrangement joins TRBV27 to TRBJ2-7, with 8 bases fitting TRBD2. CDR1 is MNHEY and CDR2 is SMNVEV in the germline V gene (reference sequence). The V segment lost 10 bases and the J segment 9 bases; nucleotides outside the gene matches: 17. CDR3 size: 14 residues. CDR3 in amino acids: CATTPGGPGQVQYF. DNA of the CDR3: TGTGCCACCACCCCGGGGGGGCCCGGTCAAGTGCAGTACTTC.

This rearrangement joins TRBV6-5 to TRBJ2-5, with D possibly being TRBD2 (6 bases). V gave up 8 bases and J gave up 3 bases, with 10 bases separating them. Germline lookup yields CDR1 MNHEY and CDR2 SVGAGI. This CDR3 has 12 amino acids. The CDR3 region is CASGRNEETQYF. Here the CDR3 DNA reads TGTGCCAGCGGGAGGAACGAAGAGACCCAGTACTTC.

J is TRBJ1-2 and V is TRBV7-9; 10 nucleotides line up with TRBD1. This CDR3 has 15 residues. Looked up from germline, CDR1 is SEHNR and CDR2 is FQNEAQ (reference sequence). Trimming removed 2 bases from V and 8 bases from J; junction bases left unmatched: 8. The CDR3 DNA sequence: TGTGCCAGCAGCTTACTGACAGGGGGCGAAGGAGGCTACACCTTC. Translated, it gives CASSLLTGGEGGYTF.

This clone was seen a few times. The CDR3 here is CASSGYRMNTEAFF. DNA of the CDR3: TGTGCCAGCAGTGGCTACAGGATGAACACTGAAGCTTTCTTT. The V gene is TRBV2, the J gene TRBJ1-1, with D tentatively TRBD1 (5 bases). Germline CDR1 and CDR2: SNHLY and FYNNEI. The CDR3 is made up of 14 amino acids. V gave up 4 bases and J gave up 0 bases, with 9 bases separating them.

The chain joins TRBV5-1 to TRBJ2-4, with D perhaps TRBD1 (6 bases). Germline values: CDR1 SGHRS, CDR2 YFSETQ. The CDR3 length is 15 residues. Trimming removed 4 bases from V and 7 bases from J, with 18 bases in between. The CDR3 loop is CASSQQGVGSNIQYF. The CDR3 region has the DNA TGCGCCAGCAGCCAACAGGGTGTCGGATCGAACATTCAGTACTTC.

This clone occurred a few times. The J gene is TRBJ2-7, the V gene TRBV5-1, with TRBD1 matching over 9 bases. The CDR3 extends over 14 amino acids. Germline loops: CDR1 SGHRS, CDR2 YFSETQ. The V segment lost 3 bases and the J segment 4 bases; nucleotides outside the gene matches: 5. CDR3 residues: CASSSGQGMYEQYF. For the CDR3, the DNA is TGCGCCAGCAGCTCCGGACAGGGGATGTACGAGCAGTACTTC.

The V and J genes are TRBV18 and TRBJ2-6; D is possibly TRBD1 (6 bases). Germline V lookup: CDR1 KGHSH, CDR2 LQKENI. Trimming shortened V by 3 bases and J by 0 bases, and 12 bases separated the two germline ends. CDR3 length: 17 amino acids. The DNA of the CDR3 is TGTGCCAGCTCACCCCTCAGGGGCCGCTCTGGGGCCAACGTCCTGACTTTC. Its protein product is CASSPLRGRSGANVLTF.

V is TRBV4-2 and J is TRBJ2-5, with TRBD2 matching 8 bases. This CDR3 spans 17 amino acids. With V trimmed by 1 base and J by 5 bases, 12 bases remained unmatched. The germline V gene encodes CDR1 LGHNA and CDR2 YNFKEQ. The CDR3 sequence is CASSQAAPGLDTETQYF. The CDR3 bases are TGTGCCAGCAGCCAAGCCGCCCCGGGACTAGACACGGAGACCCAGTACTTC.

The genes are TRBV6-5 and TRBJ1-5, with D perhaps TRBD1 (6 bases). The CDR3 has 15 amino acids. Germline assignment: CDR1 MNHEY and CDR2 SVGAGI. Trimming cost V 5 bases and J 2 bases, with 13 bases left between them. CDR3 loop: CASSPGTPGNQPQHF. The CDR3, as DNA: TGTGCCAGCAGTCCCGGGACACCAGGCAATCAGCCCCAGCATTTT.

The chain recombines TRBV3-1 (or the pseudogene TRBV3-2) with TRBJ2-7; the match to TRBD2 covers 10 bases. The CDR3 is 15 amino acids. Germline loops: CDR1 LGHDT, CDR2 YNNKEL (reference sequence). Trimming cost V 0 bases and J 6 bases; bases outside gene matches: 5. The CDR3 reads CASSQDLIAGGEQYF. As DNA, the CDR3 is TGTGCCAGCAGCCAAGATCTAATAGCGGGAGGCGAGCAGTACTTC.

This clone is labeled medium-sized. Here the CDR3 DNA reads TGTGCCAGCAGTGACTGGGAGATGAGGCCCAATGAGCAGTTCTTC. Translation: CASSDWEMRPNEQFF. The V and J genes are TRBV6-4 and TRBJ2-1; TRBD2 might be the D (5 bases). V lost 1 base and J 6 bases, leaving 13 bases between the germline ends. This CDR3 has 15 amino acids. Germline assignment: CDR1 MRHNA and CDR2 SNTAGT.

The chain is built from TRBV25-1 and TRBJ1-2; no firm D call. V was pared by 5 bases and J by 8 bases, with 18 bases between. In germline, CDR1 is MGHDK, CDR2 SYGVNS. The CDR3 sequence is 14 residues long. In nucleotides, the CDR3 is TGTGCCAGCAGTCCAAACGATCGGGGATGGGGCTACACCTTC. This encodes CASSPNDRGWGYTF.

This chain connects TRBV9 to TRBJ1-5; D is unresolved. The CDR3 extends over 13 amino acids. V shed 3 bases and J shed 8 bases, with 12 bases lying between them. Germline loops: CDR1 SGDLS, CDR2 YYNGEE. CDR3 region: CASSDGPREPQHF. The DNA of the CDR3 is TGTGCCAGCAGCGATGGACCGAGGGAGCCCCAGCATTTT.

The chain links TRBV6-2 or TRBV6-3 to TRBJ2-7; no firm D call. Germline CDR1 MNHEY, CDR2 SVGEGT. Trimming pared 0 bases from V and 6 bases from J, leaving 15 bases between. The CDR3 extends over 15 amino acids. This chain's CDR3 is CASSYSMLRASEQYF. The CDR3 DNA is TGTGCCAGCAGTTACTCGATGTTACGAGCTTCCGAGCAGTACTTC.

Written as DNA, the CDR3 is TGTGCCAGCAGCTTAGGGGGAGGCTATGGCTACACCTTC. It is translated as CASSLGGGYGYTF. The rearrangement joins TRBV11-2 to TRBJ1-2; D unclear. V was pared by 1 base and J by 4 bases, with 7 bases between. The CDR3 is 13 residues long. Germline assignment: CDR1 SGHAT and CDR2 FQNNGV.

The chain uses TRBV27 and TRBJ2-3, with D tentatively TRBD2 (6 bases). There are 14 residues in the CDR3. V was pared by 10 bases and J by 6 bases, with 20 bases between. Germline V gene lookup returns CDR1 MNHEY and CDR2 SMNVEV (reference sequence). CDR3 DNA sequence: TGTGCCATCGCCACTCGGGGGAGGCCCGATACGCAGTATTTT. Residues: CAIATRGRPDTQYF.

The CDR3 region has the DNA TGCGCCAGCAGCGATTCCGGGCAGGGGTTCGACGAGCAGTACTTC. Protein product: CASSDSGQGFDEQYF. V gene TRBV5-1 combines with J gene TRBJ2-7; D may be TRBD1 (6 bases). Trimming took 4 bases from V and 5 from J, leaving 19 bases between them. In germline, CDR1 is SGHRS, CDR2 YFSETQ. The CDR3 consists of 15 residues.

This chain uses TRBV5-1 with TRBJ2-3; 9 nucleotides agree with TRBD1. This CDR3 spans 16 amino acids. Germline V gene sequence: CDR1 SGHRS, CDR2 YFSETQ. With 0 bases clipped from V and 2 bases from J, the junction kept 4 bases outside the gene matches. DNA for the CDR3: TGCGCCAGCAGCTTGGGAACAGGGGGCCCCACAGATACGCAGTATTTT. Its translation is CASSLGTGGPTDTQYF.

V and J are TRBV11-2 and TRBJ2-1, with D possibly matching TRBD1 (5 bases). The germline V gene encodes CDR1 SGHAT and CDR2 FQNNGV. V lost 3 bases and J lost 8, with 8 bases in between. This CDR3 is 12 amino acids long. In DNA form, the CDR3 reads TGTGCCAGCAGCTTTAGCAGGGATGAGCAGTTCTTC. Encoded protein: CASSFSRDEQFF.

The chain couples TRBV11-2 to TRBJ1-1, with TRBD1 matching 8 bases. CDR1 and CDR2 (germline): SGHAT, FQNNGV. There are 13 residues in the CDR3. V was pared by 7 bases and J by 3 bases, with 4 bases of the junction left unmatched. The CDR3 DNA reads as TGTGCCAGCATCGAGACAGGGGACACTGAAGCTTTCTTT. It translates to CASIETGDTEAFF.

The J gene is TRBJ2-7, the V gene TRBV7-8, with D possibly TRBD2 on 6 matching bases. Per germline, CDR1 SGHVS and CDR2 FQNEAQ. Trimming took 5 bases from V and 6 from J, leaving 17 bases between them. This CDR3 has 14 amino acids. The CDR3 region has the DNA TGTGCCAGCAGCCTGGGGGGAGTTCGACGCGAGCAGTACTTC. Amino acids: CASSLGGVRREQYF.

The V gene is TRBV10-3, the J gene TRBJ1-1; TRBD1 matches 7 bases. V dropped 6 bases and J dropped 0; count of bases not matched to a gene: 7. Per the germline V gene, CDR1 is ENHRY and CDR2 is SYGVKD. The CDR3 extends over 15 amino acids. The CDR3 sequence: CAIRQGRTLNTEAFF. CDR3 in DNA: TGTGCCATCAGACAGGGGCGGACCTTGAACACTGAAGCTTTCTTT.

The gene calls are TRBV1 and TRBJ1-2; the table's D call, TRBD1, has no DNA check behind it. TRBV1 is labeled a pseudogene. The CDR3 consists of 16 residues. The CDR3 region is CTSSQDRGRGCDGYTF. CDR3 sequence (DNA): TGCACCAGCAGCCAAGATCGGGGCAGGGGATGCGATGGCTACACCTTC.

The chain links TRBV28 to TRBJ2-6; 7 bases are shared with TRBD1. The CDR3 is made up of 16 amino acids. CDR1 and CDR2 (germline): MDHEN, SYDVKM. Trimming at V came to 3 bases and at J to 4 bases, leaving 6 bases not matched to a gene. CDR3 nucleotide sequence: TGTGCCAGCAGTTTTGAGGGGGCAGAAGGGGCCAACGTCCTGACTTTC. This gives the protein CASSFEGAEGANVLTF.

V gene TRBV24-1 combines with J gene TRBJ1-2; D is uncertain. V was cut by 9 bases and J by 1 base, with 5 bases left in between. Germline V gene lookup returns CDR1 KGHDR and CDR2 SFDVKD. The CDR3 runs 11 residues. This chain's CDR3 is CATESNYGYTF. The CDR3 DNA reads as TGTGCCACCGAGAGTAACTATGGCTACACCTTC.

The gene calls are TRBV14 and TRBJ1-2, with D hard to call. Between the trimmed V and J ends, which lost 4 bases and 3 bases, there was a span of 9 bases. There are 13 residues in the CDR3. Germline CDR1 is SGHDN and CDR2 is FVKESK. This CDR3 is CASSPHRDYGYTF. The CDR3 nucleotides are TGTGCCAGCAGCCCCCACCGGGACTATGGCTACACCTTC.